This entry features one T cell receptor (delta chain) sequence. Based on its abundance in the sample, this clone is large (0.1 to 1%). Its binding antigen is unknown. One base away there is no much larger clone; base qualities are not given. Other DNA sequences in the sample encode the same CDR3. Counted from cysteine to phenylalanine, this CDR3 has 21 amino acids. CDR3 DNA is the only sequence kept; it has 63 bases, read in frame from the first base. The germline V gene specifies TSWWSYY as CDR1 and QGS as CDR2. Trimming takes 0 bases off V and 4 bases off J; junction bases not matched to a gene: 22. In Kampala, Uganda, pregnant women receiving prenatal care were recruited and their infants were enrolled, and documentation of maternal HIV status was required. Families received weekly visits, and collection of infant clinical information, oral swabs and peripheral blood began at 6 weeks of age and continued every 4 months after that. After blood was collected in heparin tubes, PBMC were isolated using Ficoll-Paque density gradient centrifugation and then cryopreserved.

These data come from a study of delta chains in infants with herpesvirus infections (TCRdb year 2023). Turning to the overall study: A Ugandan infant birth cohort was prospectively followed from birth to characterize gammadelta T cell responses to primary cytomegalovirus (CMV) infection. Previously published Belgian fetal and cord blood gammadelta TCR data were added only for comparison and were not generated in this cohort. gammadelta TCRs were sequenced from PBMC of some 19 CMV-infected infants (one congenitally infected) and roughly 8 CMV-uninfected infants with enough sample available. In infants who were infected with CMV after birth, the study searched for a public fetal Vdelta1/Vgamma8 gammadelta TCR clonotype. Blood samples from the infants were grouped into approximate ages of 1.5, 4, 8 and 12 months.

The library was built by means of RT-PCR. TCR cDNA was generated by reverse transcription of PBMC RNA with SuperScript II and gamma-chain- and delta-chain-specific primers. After purification with AMPure XP beads, the cDNA was amplified and indexed with Illumina adapters using the Nextera XT Index Kit. gammadelta TCR libraries were sequenced on an Illumina MiSeq with a V2 300-cycle kit. For the original study's pipeline: Using MiXCR v2.1.12, CDR3 sequences were assembled, and reads were mapped onto D, J and V genes obtained from GenBank. VDJtools v1.2.1 was used to carry out repertoire analyses of the CDR3 clonotypes. Identical DNA sequences were merged into single rows after TCRdb reprocessed the public reads with CATT. The authors' filters were not applied to this entry. This sample is represented by around 530 delta-chain clones; 15% to 20% of them were singletons. The ten largest clones add up to approximately 17% of the sample.

Results and caveats for the whole study, not just this receptor: The public Vdelta1 clonotype appeared in 4 of 18 CMV-infected infants: three infected postnatally before 120 days of age, plus the congenitally infected infant. The public clonotype was detected only at the first time point after infection and was not found in uninfected infants or in infants infected after 120 days. Public-clonotype frequency among Vdelta1 cells appeared to correlate inversely with age at infection and decayed rapidly, seemingly not persisting beyond about 2 months. A small sample size and the lack of race- or environment-matched controls were noted by the authors, because CMV is acquired by nearly all Ugandans before adulthood. In CMV-uninfected infants, the public clonotype might still be present but below the detection limit.

This receptor was identified in a human donor who was a Ugandan infant, either HIV-exposed or HIV-unexposed (not recorded which). The source was peripheral blood, collected at time point 2 of longitudinal follow-up. The receptor chain draws on TRDV1 and TRDJ1; a stretch of 8 junction bases matches TRDD3. The CDR3 amino acid sequence is: CALGELSRPTRDTQPFDKLIF. The sequenced DNA: TGTGCTCTTGGGGAACTATCACGTCCCACCAGGGATACGCAACCCTTCGATAAACTCATCTTT.